These T cell receptor beta chains were read from a single sample in a study of T cell responses to AZD1222 COVID-19 vaccine. The method was immunoSEQ multiplex PCR; TCRdb's version includes in-frame clones alone and lacks a portion of them. The sample contains about 140,000 clones, 90% to 95% of which appear only once. Specimen: peripheral blood, collected 28 days after the second AZD1222 dose. The receptors stem from an adult who received the AZD1222 COVID-19 vaccine. The CDR3 runs from the conserved cysteine through the conserved F or W. A D gene is named only where the DNA matches it firmly. Size is stated for part of the rows, as once, few or many counts, or as a class when the clone is expanded.

cdr3_nt: TGTGCCAGCAGCGTAGTAGGGGGATCGGAGACCCAGTACTTC
cdr3_aa: CASSVVGGSETQYF
clone_size: NA
v_call: TRBV9
d_call: NA
j_call: TRBJ2-5

cdr3_nt: TGCGCCAGCAGCTTGAGACAGGGAGCCTACGAGCAGTACTTC
cdr3_aa: CASSLRQGAYEQYF
clone_size: NA
v_call: TRBV5-1
d_call: TRBD1
j_call: TRBJ2-7

cdr3_nt: TGTGCCAGCAGCCATCGGACCCGAGGGACCCAGTACTTC
cdr3_aa: CASSHRTRGTQYF
clone_size: NA
v_call: TRBV11-2
d_call: NA
j_call: TRBJ2-5

cdr3_nt: TGTGCCAGCAGCTTAACGCTGAGCTCCTACAATGAGCAGTTCTTC
cdr3_aa: CASSLTLSSYNEQFF
clone_size: NA
v_call: TRBV7-8
d_call: NA
j_call: TRBJ2-1

cdr3_nt: TGTGCCAGCAGTTTCCCCCGACAGCCCCAGCATTTT
cdr3_aa: CASSFPRQPQHF
clone_size: once
v_call: TRBV28
d_call: NA
j_call: TRBJ1-5

cdr3_nt: TGTGCCAGCAGCGTACAGGGCGACAATGAGCAGTTCTTC
cdr3_aa: CASSVQGDNEQFF
clone_size: NA
v_call: TRBV9
d_call: NA
j_call: TRBJ2-1

cdr3_nt: TGTGCCAGCAGTTACTCGCTAGGGACAGGCGGTTCACCCCTCCACTTT
cdr3_aa: CASSYSLGTGGSPLHF
clone_size: NA
v_call: TRBV6-6
d_call: TRBD1
j_call: TRBJ1-6

cdr3_nt: TGCGCCAGCAGCTTGGCGGGGATTGGCTACACCTTC
cdr3_aa: CASSLAGIGYTF
clone_size: NA
v_call: TRBV5-1
d_call: NA
j_call: TRBJ1-2

cdr3_nt: TGCGCCAGCAGCCCAGGCACGGGGGCTAGCACAGATACGCAGTATTTT
cdr3_aa: CASSPGTGASTDTQYF
clone_size: NA
v_call: TRBV5-1
d_call: NA
j_call: TRBJ2-3

cdr3_nt: TGTGCCAGCAGCACAGGGGGCCCCTATAATTCACCCCTCCACTTT
cdr3_aa: CASSTGGPYNSPLHF
clone_size: NA
v_call: TRBV7-8
d_call: TRBD1
j_call: TRBJ1-6

cdr3_nt: TGTGCCAGCAGTTTCCAGGGGCTGATGGAGACCCAGTACTTC
cdr3_aa: CASSFQGLMETQYF
clone_size: NA
v_call: TRBV6-5
d_call: NA
j_call: TRBJ2-5

cdr3_nt: TGTGCCACCGATCCCGGGACTAGGGGATTGCCCCAGCATTTT
cdr3_aa: CATDPGTRGLPQHF
clone_size: NA
v_call: TRBV19
d_call: NA
j_call: TRBJ1-5

cdr3_nt: TGCGCCAGCTGGGGACTAGCGGGGCAGACAGATACGCAGTATTTT
cdr3_aa: CASWGLAGQTDTQYF
clone_size: NA
v_call: TRBV5-1
d_call: TRBD2
j_call: TRBJ2-3

cdr3_nt: TGTGCCAGCAGCAGGACACTCCAAGAGACCCAGTACTTC
cdr3_aa: CASSRTLQETQYF
clone_size: once
v_call: TRBV11-3
d_call: NA
j_call: TRBJ2-5

cdr3_nt: TGTGCCAGCAGCCATGGGCGCTATGGCTACACCTTC
cdr3_aa: CASSHGRYGYTF
clone_size: NA
v_call: TRBV13
d_call: NA
j_call: TRBJ1-2

cdr3_nt: TGTGCCAGCAGCTACCAGGCTGAAGCTTTCTTT
cdr3_aa: CASSYQAEAFF
clone_size: NA
v_call: TRBV7-9
d_call: NA
j_call: TRBJ1-1

cdr3_nt: TGTGCCAGCAGCTTAAAATACAGGGCCCGCAATCAGCCCCAGCATTTT
cdr3_aa: CASSLKYRARNQPQHF
clone_size: once
v_call: TRBV7-3
d_call: NA
j_call: TRBJ1-5

cdr3_nt: TGTGCCAGCAGCGTAGGAGGCAGGCCAGTTTACAATGAGCAGTTCTTC
cdr3_aa: CASSVGGRPVYNEQFF
clone_size: NA
v_call: TRBV9
d_call: NA
j_call: TRBJ2-1

cdr3_nt: TGTGCCAGCAGCCGGGGACTAGCGGGGGCAGATACGCAGTATTTT
cdr3_aa: CASSRGLAGADTQYF
clone_size: NA
v_call: TRBV9
d_call: TRBD2
j_call: TRBJ2-3

cdr3_nt: TGTGCCAGCAGCTTGTCCACAGGGTTCACTTCACCCCTCCACTTT
cdr3_aa: CASSLSTGFTSPLHF
clone_size: NA
v_call: TRBV11-2
d_call: NA
j_call: TRBJ1-6

cdr3_nt: TGTGCCACCGGACACCTCAACACTGAAGCTTTCTTT
cdr3_aa: CATGHLNTEAFF
clone_size: NA
v_call: TRBV19
d_call: NA
j_call: TRBJ1-1

cdr3_nt: TGTGCCTGGAGTGAGGCAGGTCTGGCGGAGACCCAGTACTTC
cdr3_aa: CAWSEAGLAETQYF
clone_size: NA
v_call: TRBV30
d_call: NA
j_call: TRBJ2-5

cdr3_nt: TGTGCCAGCAGCCAACCGGGACAGGGTTTGAGCAATGGCTACACCTTC
cdr3_aa: CASSQPGQGLSNGYTF
clone_size: once
v_call: TRBV11-2
d_call: TRBD1
j_call: TRBJ1-2

cdr3_nt: TGCGCCAGCAGCAGGCACCGTAACTCCTACGAGCAGTACTTC
cdr3_aa: CASSRHRNSYEQYF
clone_size: few
v_call: TRBV5-1
d_call: NA
j_call: TRBJ2-7

cdr3_nt: TGTGCCAGCAGCCCCAGGGATTACGAGCAGTACTTC
cdr3_aa: CASSPRDYEQYF
clone_size: NA
v_call: TRBV7-2
d_call: NA
j_call: TRBJ2-7

cdr3_nt: TGTGCCAGCAGCTTAGGGGGGACTGGAAACACCATATATTTT
cdr3_aa: CASSLGGTGNTIYF
clone_size: NA
v_call: TRBV7-2
d_call: NA
j_call: TRBJ1-3

cdr3_nt: TGTGCCAGCCGCCCGGGGGGTATTTCGAACACCGGGGAGCTGTTTTTT
cdr3_aa: CASRPGGISNTGELFF
clone_size: NA
v_call: TRBV9
d_call: TRBD2
j_call: TRBJ2-2

cdr3_nt: TGTGCCAGCAGCTTGTGGGGGGGCACTGAAGCTTTCTTT
cdr3_aa: CASSLWGGTEAFF
clone_size: NA
v_call: TRBV5-6
d_call: NA
j_call: TRBJ1-1

cdr3_nt: TGTGCCACCCAAGGGCTAGCGGGGGGGAAATACCAAGAGACCCAGTACTTC
cdr3_aa: CATQGLAGGKYQETQYF
clone_size: NA
v_call: TRBV19
d_call: TRBD2
j_call: TRBJ2-5

cdr3_nt: TGCAGCGTGGGCTACGGGGCTGAAGCTTTCTTT
cdr3_aa: CSVGYGAEAFF
clone_size: NA
v_call: TRBV29-1
d_call: NA
j_call: TRBJ1-1

cdr3_nt: TGTGCCATCAGGGGCGGAGGGGGCGATGAGCAGTTCTTC
cdr3_aa: CAIRGGGGDEQFF
clone_size: NA
v_call: TRBV10-3
d_call: NA
j_call: TRBJ2-1

cdr3_nt: TGCGCCAGCAGACAGGGCAGGACCTCCTACAATGAGCAGTTCTTC
cdr3_aa: CASRQGRTSYNEQFF
clone_size: NA
v_call: TRBV4-1
d_call: NA
j_call: TRBJ2-1

cdr3_nt: TGTGCCAGCAGCCCAGGGGGGAGTGAGCAGTTCTTC
cdr3_aa: CASSPGGSEQFF
clone_size: once
v_call: TRBV7-6
d_call: NA
j_call: TRBJ2-1

cdr3_nt: TGTGCCAGCAGTGAGCGACAGCCGAGCTCTGGAAACACCATATATTTT
cdr3_aa: CASSERQPSSGNTIYF
clone_size: NA
v_call: TRBV6-1
d_call: NA
j_call: TRBJ1-3

cdr3_nt: TGTGCCAGCAGCCCGCGGGGGGGAACCTACGAGCAGTACTTC
cdr3_aa: CASSPRGGTYEQYF
clone_size: NA
v_call: TRBV7-3
d_call: TRBD2
j_call: TRBJ2-7

cdr3_nt: TGTGCCAGCAGCTTAGACCTCAAGATTTCCTACGAGCAGTACTTC
cdr3_aa: CASSLDLKISYEQYF
clone_size: few
v_call: TRBV7-9
d_call: NA
j_call: TRBJ2-7

cdr3_nt: TGTGCCAGCTCAATGCAGGGGGCTGGGAACACTGAAGCTTTCTTT
cdr3_aa: CASSMQGAGNTEAFF
clone_size: NA
v_call: TRBV18
d_call: TRBD1
j_call: TRBJ1-1

cdr3_nt: TGCAGCGCGGCAGGGGGGAGCAGCACTGAAGCTTTCTTT
cdr3_aa: CSAAGGSSTEAFF
clone_size: NA
v_call: TRBV29-1
d_call: TRBD1
j_call: TRBJ1-1

cdr3_nt: TGTGCCAGCAGCTCGAGGTGGCAGGGGGGTGAAAAACTGTTTTTT
cdr3_aa: CASSSRWQGGEKLFF
clone_size: NA
v_call: TRBV9
d_call: TRBD1
j_call: TRBJ1-4

cdr3_nt: TGTGCCAGCACTCCCAACTATGGCTACACCTTC
cdr3_aa: CASTPNYGYTF
clone_size: NA
v_call: TRBV6-6
d_call: NA
j_call: TRBJ1-2